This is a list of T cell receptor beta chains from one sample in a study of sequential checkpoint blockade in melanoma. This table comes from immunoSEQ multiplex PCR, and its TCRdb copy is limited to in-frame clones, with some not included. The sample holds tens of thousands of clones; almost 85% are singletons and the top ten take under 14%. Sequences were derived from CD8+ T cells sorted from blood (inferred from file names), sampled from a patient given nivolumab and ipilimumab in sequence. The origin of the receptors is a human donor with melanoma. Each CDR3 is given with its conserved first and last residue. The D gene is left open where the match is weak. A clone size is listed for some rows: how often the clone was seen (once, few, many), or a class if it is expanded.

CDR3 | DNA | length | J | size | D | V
CASSALAGSYNEQFF | TGTGCCAGCAGCGCCCTAGCTGGCTCCTACAATGAGCAGTTCTTC | 15 | TRBJ2-1 | - | - | TRBV7-6
CAVNTINQPQHF | TGTGCGGTAAACACTATCAATCAGCCCCAGCATTTT | 12 | TRBJ1-5 | - | - | TRBV28
CASSQNRGERGSTGELFF | TGTGCCAGCAGCCAAAATCGGGGAGAGCGAGGGAGCACCGGGGAGCTGTTTTTT | 18 | TRBJ2-2 | - | - | TRBV7-9
CASCGGVSNQPQHF | TGTGCCAGCTGCGGGGGTGTTAGCAATCAGCCCCAGCATTTT | 14 | TRBJ1-5 | - | - | TRBV28
CSAHGGGENQPQHF | TGCAGCGCTCACGGTGGCGGAGAGAATCAGCCCCAGCATTTT | 14 | TRBJ1-5 | few | - | TRBV29-1
CASSPQGTGAGYTF | TGTGCCAGCTCACCACAAGGGACAGGGGCTGGCTACACCTTC | 14 | TRBJ1-2 | - | TRBD1 | TRBV18
CASSPGHSYNEQFF | TGTGCCAGTAGTCCAGGACACTCCTACAATGAGCAGTTCTTC | 14 | TRBJ2-1 | - | - | TRBV19
CASSLGGGNTEAFF | TGTGCCAGCAGCTTAGGAGGCGGGAACACTGAAGCTTTCTTT | 14 | TRBJ1-1 | - | - | TRBV7-3
CASSQGDSPAQYF | TGTGCCAGCAGCCAAGGGGACAGCCCTGCGCAGTACTTC | 13 | TRBJ2-7 | - | TRBD1 | TRBV4-2
CASSYGSISGANVLTF | TGTGCCAGCAGTTACGGCAGTATCTCTGGGGCCAACGTCCTGACTTTC | 16 | TRBJ2-6 | - | - | TRBV6-5
CASSLGPNAQGGEKLFF | TGTGCCAGCAGCTTAGGACCCAACGCGCAGGGCGGAGAAAAACTGTTTTTT | 17 | TRBJ1-4 | - | - | TRBV7-2
CASREARQKVGNQPQHF | TGTGCCAGCAGAGAAGCCCGACAGAAGGTCGGCAATCAGCCCCAGCATTTT | 17 | TRBJ1-5 | - | - | TRBV6-1
CASSQAGAPSGRETQYF | TGTGCCAGCAGCCAGGCGGGGGCGCCCTCCGGAAGGGAGACCCAGTACTTC | 17 | TRBJ2-5 | once | - | TRBV7-2
CASSPSGRAGANVLTF | TGTGCCAGCAGCCCTAGCGGGAGGGCTGGGGCCAACGTCCTGACTTTC | 16 | TRBJ2-6 | - | TRBD2 | TRBV9
CAISLGTSGSIQDTQYF | TGTGCCATCAGCCTTGGGACTAGCGGGAGTATACAAGATACGCAGTATTTT | 17 | TRBJ2-3 | - | TRBD2 | TRBV10-3
CASSVGTSGPNNEQFF | TGTGCCAGCAGCGTAGGGACTAGCGGGCCTAACAATGAGCAGTTCTTC | 16 | TRBJ2-1 | - | TRBD2 | TRBV9
CASSPRQGNQPQHF | TGTGCCAGCAGCCCCCGACAGGGCAATCAGCCCCAGCATTTT | 14 | TRBJ1-5 | - | - | TRBV7-2
CASSDPSGSLYEQYF | TGTGCCAGCAGTGATCCTAGCGGGAGCCTCTACGAGCAGTACTTC | 15 | TRBJ2-7 | - | TRBD2 | TRBV2
CASSLAGSQYNQETQYF | TGTGCCAGCAGCTTGGCCGGGTCCCAATACAACCAAGAGACCCAGTACTTC | 17 | TRBJ2-5 | - | - | TRBV7-9
CASLSGGRGEQYF | TGTGCCAGCCTCTCAGGGGGAAGGGGCGAGCAGTACTTC | 13 | TRBJ2-7 | once | TRBD1 | TRBV6-6
CASSPTGGLNTEAFF | TGTGCCAGCAGTCCCACGGGGGGCCTGAACACTGAAGCTTTCTTT | 15 | TRBJ1-1 | few | - | TRBV28
CASSSGTGGWGTGELFF | TGTGCCAGCAGTTCCGGGACAGGGGGCTGGGGCACCGGGGAGCTGTTTTTT | 17 | TRBJ2-2 | once | TRBD1 | TRBV2
CASSPLEGLTEAFF | TGTGCCAGCTCACCGTTAGAGGGTTTGACTGAAGCTTTCTTT | 14 | TRBJ1-1 | - | - | TRBV18
CASSIVGTTQPQHF | TGTGCCAGTAGTATCGTCGGGACAACTCAGCCCCAGCATTTT | 14 | TRBJ1-5 | - | - | TRBV19
CASSLGARGNTIYF | TGTGCCAGTAGTCTGGGGGCGCGTGGAAACACCATATATTTT | 14 | TRBJ1-3 | - | - | TRBV19
CASSFTGGNQPQHF | TGTGCCAGCAGCTTTACAGGGGGCAATCAGCCCCAGCATTTT | 14 | TRBJ1-5 | - | - | TRBV12-1
CASSAGGSQYEQYF | TGTGCCAGCTCCGCGGGCGGGAGTCAGTACGAGCAGTACTTC | 14 | TRBJ2-7 | few | TRBD2 | TRBV18
CASSPGLVETGELFF | TGTGCCAGCAGCCCAGGACTAGTAGAGACCGGGGAGCTGTTTTTT | 15 | TRBJ2-2 | once | TRBD2 | TRBV7-8
CASSFRGFEQYF | TGTGCCAGCAGTTTCAGGGGTTTCGAGCAGTACTTC | 12 | TRBJ2-7 | - | - | TRBV27
CASSQIDRGQGNQPQHF | TGTGCCAGCAGCCAAATCGACAGGGGGCAAGGCAATCAGCCCCAGCATTTT | 17 | TRBJ1-5 | - | TRBD1 | TRBV4-2
CASSPGTGSGNTIYF | TGTGCCAGCTCCCCCGGGACTGGCTCTGGAAACACCATATATTTT | 15 | TRBJ1-3 | - | - | TRBV18
CASSFDRNQETQYF | TGTGCCAGCAGTTTCGACAGAAACCAAGAGACCCAGTACTTC | 14 | TRBJ2-5 | few | - | TRBV2
CASSPTWTGGYGYTF | TGTGCCAGCAGTCCAACTTGGACAGGGGGCTATGGCTACACCTTC | 15 | TRBJ1-2 | - | TRBD1 | TRBV28
CASSWGQPTETQYF | TGTGCCAGTAGTTGGGGACAGCCGACGGAGACCCAGTACTTC | 14 | TRBJ2-5 | - | TRBD1 | TRBV19
CASSRASGRAGETQYF | TGTGCCAGCAGCAGAGCTAGCGGGAGGGCGGGGGAGACCCAGTACTTC | 16 | TRBJ2-5 | - | TRBD2 | TRBV9
CASSSFRQGEDTQYF | TGTGCCAGCAGCTCTTTCCGACAGGGGGAGGATACGCAGTATTTT | 15 | TRBJ2-3 | - | TRBD1 | TRBV5-4
CASSPGLAGGFKFHEQYF | TGTGCCAGCTCACCAGGACTAGCGGGAGGGTTTAAGTTCCACGAGCAGTACTTC | 18 | TRBJ2-7 | few | TRBD2 | TRBV18
CASSLGAGATYEQYF | TGTGCCAGCAGCTTGGGTGCGGGGGCCACCTACGAGCAGTACTTC | 15 | TRBJ2-7 | once | - | TRBV5-5
CASSEYSGYNQPQHF | TGTGCCAGCAGTGAATATTCAGGGTACAATCAGCCCCAGCATTTT | 15 | TRBJ1-5 | - | - | TRBV2
CASTKFQGGTEAFF | TGTGCCAGCACCAAATTCCAGGGGGGCACTGAAGCTTTCTTT | 14 | TRBJ1-1 | - | TRBD1 | TRBV28
CASSLYPEGAAQPQHF | TGTGCCAGCAGTTTATACCCCGAAGGGGCGGCTCAGCCCCAGCATTTT | 16 | TRBJ1-5 | - | - | TRBV28
CASSLGPGFNEDYEQYF | TGCGCCAGCAGCTTGGGTCCCGGGTTCAACGAGGACTACGAGCAGTACTTC | 17 | TRBJ2-7 | - | - | TRBV5-1
CASSLAGWGEKLFF | TGTGCCAGCAGCTTGGCAGGGTGGGGTGAAAAACTGTTTTTT | 14 | TRBJ1-4 | - | - | TRBV5-4
CASSPTVFRRQETQYF | TGCGCCAGCAGCCCCACAGTATTTCGGCGTCAAGAGACCCAGTACTTC | 16 | TRBJ2-5 | - | - | TRBV4-3
CASSQGLNQPQHF | TGCGCCAGCAGCCAAGGTCTCAATCAGCCCCAGCATTTT | 13 | TRBJ1-5 | - | - | TRBV4-3
CSVRAGSGNTIYF | TGCAGCGTCCGCGCGGGCTCTGGAAACACCATATATTTT | 13 | TRBJ1-3 | few | - | TRBV29-1
CASSLQGGGQFF | TGTGCCAGCAGCTTACAGGGGGGAGGGCAGTTCTTC | 12 | TRBJ2-1 | - | - | TRBV7-5
CASSLRTGANIQYF | TGTGCCAGCAGTTTGCGGACAGGGGCGAACATTCAGTACTTC | 14 | TRBJ2-4 | - | TRBD1 | TRBV28
CASSRALVDQPQHF | TGTGCCAGTAGCAGGGCTCTGGTCGATCAGCCCCAGCATTTT | 14 | TRBJ1-5 | - | - | TRBV19
CASSSQGYQETQYF | TGTGCCAGCAGCTCACAGGGATACCAAGAGACCCAGTACTTC | 14 | TRBJ2-5 | - | - | TRBV11-3
CASRAGLARFTDTQYF | TGTGCCAGCAGGGCGGGACTAGCGCGTTTTACAGATACGCAGTATTTT | 16 | TRBJ2-3 | - | TRBD2 | TRBV2
CAISSGLAGEETQYF | TGTGCCATCAGCTCGGGACTAGCGGGAGAAGAGACCCAGTACTTC | 15 | TRBJ2-5 | - | TRBD2 | TRBV10-3
CAWSTRGTLNTGELFF | TGTGCCTGGAGTACCCGGGGGACCCTGAACACCGGGGAGCTGTTTTTT | 16 | TRBJ2-2 | - | - | TRBV30